Listed below are T cell receptor beta chains from one sample, sequenced in a study of cytomegalovirus exposure and HLA in healthy donors. Some clones are missing from TCRdb's copy, which holds only in-frame ones; the method was immunoSEQ multiplex PCR. The sample includes approximately 130,000 clones. Material: PBMCs. The source is a woman aged 55-70 years in good health and CMV-seronegative. CDR3s include the opening cysteine and the closing phenylalanine or tryptophan. Fields, in order: V gene, J gene, D gene, CDR3 DNA, CDR3 protein. D genes are given only for firm matches.

TRBV4-1	TRBJ2-1	NA	TGCGCCAGCAGCCAAGATCCTCCAGGCCCAGTACTCTACAATGAGCAGTTCTTC	CASSQDPPGPVLYNEQFF
TRBV6-5	TRBJ1-1	NA	TGTGCCAGCAGTTCCCCTCCCACTGAAGCTTTCTTT	CASSSPPTEAFF
TRBV6-1	TRBJ1-1	NA	TGTGCCAGCGGCAGGGCGAACACTGAAGCTTTCTTT	CASGRANTEAFF
TRBV4-2	TRBJ1-5	TRBD1	TGTGCCAGCAGCCAACCGGACAGGGTTGGGGGCAATCAGCCCCAGCATTTT	CASSQPDRVGGNQPQHF
TRBV18	TRBJ2-1	TRBD1	TGTGCCAGCTCACCTAATGACAGGGGCTATGAGCAGTTCTTC	CASSPNDRGYEQFF
TRBV19	TRBJ1-4	NA	TGTGCCAGTAGTAACCGCCCCCGGACAGTCTCCGAAAAACTGTTTTTT	CASSNRPRTVSEKLFF
TRBV19	TRBJ1-5	NA	TGTGCCAGTAGTATAGATCTAGGAGGACAGCCCCAGCATTTT	CASSIDLGGQPQHF
TRBV5-5	TRBJ1-3	NA	TGTGCCAGCAGCCGACCTGGGAGTGTCGGAAACACCATATATTTT	CASSRPGSVGNTIYF
TRBV9	TRBJ2-2	NA	TGTGCCAGCAGCGTTACGACAGCCCACGGGGAGCTGTTTTTT	CASSVTTAHGELFF
TRBV18	TRBJ1-2	NA	TGTGCCAGCTCACCGTACGGGACACTGAGTGGTGGCTACACCTTC	CASSPYGTLSGGYTF
TRBV5-6	TRBJ2-3	NA	TGTGCCAGCAGCTGGAGGGTCGGACAGGCCATTGGATATACGCAGTATTTT	CASSWRVGQAIGYTQYF
TRBV9	TRBJ2-7	NA	TGTGCCAGCAGCCCCCACGTAGAGGATTACGAGCAGTACTTC	CASSPHVEDYEQYF
TRBV5-1	TRBJ2-5	TRBD2	TGCGCCAGCAGCTCGCTACCGGGACTAGCGGACGGAGAGACCCAGTACTTC	CASSSLPGLADGETQYF
TRBV5-1	TRBJ2-1	TRBD2	TGCGCCAGCAGCTGGACCGGGGGGTCCCTGAATGAGCAGTTCTTC	CASSWTGGSLNEQFF
TRBV28	TRBJ2-4	NA	TGTGCCAGCAGACCCCGGGGACTAGCCAAAAACATTCAGTACTTC	CASRPRGLAKNIQYF
TRBV5-6	TRBJ1-4	TRBD1	TGTGCCAGCCTGAGACAGGGGTATAATGAAAAACTGTTTTTT	CASLRQGYNEKLFF
TRBV4-1	TRBJ2-7	NA	TGCGCCAGCAGCCAGGAGGGGACAGTTCTTTCCTACGAGCAGTACTTC	CASSQEGTVLSYEQYF